This TCR beta chain is from a study of T cell repertoires in cytomegalovirus infection. In the case of this clonotype: Its specificity is not known.

CDR1 and CDR2 (germline): SEHNR, FQNEAQ (reference sequence). This CDR3 is 15 amino acids long. V was shortened by 6 bases and J by 0 bases, with 9 bases between the two germline ends. Each CDR3 protein gets one entry after TCRdb re-called the reads with MiXCR. The data show fewer than 1,000,000 distinct CDR3 sequences, around 31% seen once. The starting material was cultured CD8+ T cells from PBMCs, obtained from culture after CMV antigen stimulation. This chain joins TRBV7-9 and TRBJ1-6, with D unclear. This sequence originates from a human donor in good health (CMV status not recorded). Some clones in this sample may be carry-over from other donors' samples. The CDR3 reads CASRGERSYNSPLHF. For the CDR3, the DNA is TGTGCCAGCAGGGGAGAACGCTCCTATAATTCACCCCTCCACTTT.